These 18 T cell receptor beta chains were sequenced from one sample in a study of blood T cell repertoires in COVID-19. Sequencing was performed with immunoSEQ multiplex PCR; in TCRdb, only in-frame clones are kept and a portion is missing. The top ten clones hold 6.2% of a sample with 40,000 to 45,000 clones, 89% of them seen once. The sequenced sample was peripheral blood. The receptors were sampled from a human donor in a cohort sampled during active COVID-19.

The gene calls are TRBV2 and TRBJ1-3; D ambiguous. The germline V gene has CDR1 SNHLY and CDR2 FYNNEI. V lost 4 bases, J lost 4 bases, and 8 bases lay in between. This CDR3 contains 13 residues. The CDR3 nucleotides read TGTGCCAGCAGTGGGCAGTCGGGAAACACCATATATTTT. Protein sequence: CASSGQSGNTIYF.

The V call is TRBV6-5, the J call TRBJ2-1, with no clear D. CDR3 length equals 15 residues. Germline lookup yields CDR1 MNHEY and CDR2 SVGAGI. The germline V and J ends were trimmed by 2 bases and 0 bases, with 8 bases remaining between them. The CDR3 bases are TGTGCCAGCAGTTACAGGCGGAGCTCCTACAATGAGCAGTTCTTC. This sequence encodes CASSYRRSSYNEQFF.

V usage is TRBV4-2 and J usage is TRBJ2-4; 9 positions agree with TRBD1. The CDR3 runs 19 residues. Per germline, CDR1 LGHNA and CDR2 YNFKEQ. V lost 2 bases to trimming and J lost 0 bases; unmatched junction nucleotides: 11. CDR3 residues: CASSQLGQGSDLAKNIQYF. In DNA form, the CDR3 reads TGTGCCAGCAGCCAACTGGGACAGGGAAGCGATCTAGCCAAAAACATTCAGTACTTC.

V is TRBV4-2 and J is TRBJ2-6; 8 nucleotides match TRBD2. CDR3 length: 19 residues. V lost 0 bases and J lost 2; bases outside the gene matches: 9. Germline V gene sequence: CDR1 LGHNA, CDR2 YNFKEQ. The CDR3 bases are TGTGCCAGCAGCCAAGAAAGTGCGCGGGAGGCCGCTGGGGCCAACGTCCTGACTTTC. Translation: CASSQESAREAAGANVLTF.

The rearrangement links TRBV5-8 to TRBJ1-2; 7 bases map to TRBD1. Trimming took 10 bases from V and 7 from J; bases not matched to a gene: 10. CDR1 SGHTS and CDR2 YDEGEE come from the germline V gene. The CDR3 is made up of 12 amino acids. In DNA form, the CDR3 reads TGTGCCGGTGACAGGGAAAAGATTGGCTACACCTTC. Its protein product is CAGDREKIGYTF.

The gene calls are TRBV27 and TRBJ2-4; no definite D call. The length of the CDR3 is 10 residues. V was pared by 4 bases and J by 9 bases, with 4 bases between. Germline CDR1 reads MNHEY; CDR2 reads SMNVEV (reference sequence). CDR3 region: CASSSGIQYF. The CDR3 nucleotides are TGTGCCAGCAGTTCGGGCATTCAGTACTTC.

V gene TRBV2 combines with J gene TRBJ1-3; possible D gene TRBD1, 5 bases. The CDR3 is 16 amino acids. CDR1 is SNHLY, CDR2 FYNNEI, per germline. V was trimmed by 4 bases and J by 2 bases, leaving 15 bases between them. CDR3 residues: CASSALNPDTGNTIYF. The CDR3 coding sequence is TGTGCCAGCAGTGCCCTTAACCCGGACACTGGAAACACCATATATTTT.

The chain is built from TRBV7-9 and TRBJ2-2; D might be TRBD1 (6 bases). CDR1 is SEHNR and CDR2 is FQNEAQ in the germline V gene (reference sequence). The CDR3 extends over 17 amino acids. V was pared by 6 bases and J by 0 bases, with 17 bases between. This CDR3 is CASSPRRGHPNTGELFF. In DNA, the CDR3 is TGTGCCAGCAGTCCCAGACGGGGACACCCGAACACCGGGGAGCTGTTTTTT.

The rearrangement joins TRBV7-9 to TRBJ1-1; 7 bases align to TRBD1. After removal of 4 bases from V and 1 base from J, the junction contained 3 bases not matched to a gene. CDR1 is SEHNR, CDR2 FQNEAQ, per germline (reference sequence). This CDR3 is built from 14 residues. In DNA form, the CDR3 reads TGTGCCAGCAGCTCGGCAGGGGGGAACACTGAAGCTTTCTTT. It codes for CASSSAGGNTEAFF.

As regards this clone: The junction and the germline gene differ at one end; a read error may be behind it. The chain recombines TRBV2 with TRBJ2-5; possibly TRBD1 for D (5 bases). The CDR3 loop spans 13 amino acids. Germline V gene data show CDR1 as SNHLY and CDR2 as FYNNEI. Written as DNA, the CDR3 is TGTGCCAGCACAGGAGCAGGACAAGGGACCCAGTACTTC. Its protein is CASTGAGQGTQYF.

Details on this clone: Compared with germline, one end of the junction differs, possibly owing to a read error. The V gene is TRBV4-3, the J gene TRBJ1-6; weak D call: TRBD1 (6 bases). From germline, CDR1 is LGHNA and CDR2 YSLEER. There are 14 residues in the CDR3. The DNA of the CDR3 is TGCCCCAGCAGCCGAGGGGGGGATAATTCACCCCTCCACTTT. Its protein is CPSSRGGDNSPLHF.

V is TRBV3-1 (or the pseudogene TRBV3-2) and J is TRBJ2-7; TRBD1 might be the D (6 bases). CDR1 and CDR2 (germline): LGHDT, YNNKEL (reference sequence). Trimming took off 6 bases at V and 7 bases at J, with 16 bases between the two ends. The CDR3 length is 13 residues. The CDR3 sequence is CASSLRGWGEQYF. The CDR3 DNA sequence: TGTGCCAGCAGTCTCAGGGGCTGGGGAGAGCAGTACTTC.

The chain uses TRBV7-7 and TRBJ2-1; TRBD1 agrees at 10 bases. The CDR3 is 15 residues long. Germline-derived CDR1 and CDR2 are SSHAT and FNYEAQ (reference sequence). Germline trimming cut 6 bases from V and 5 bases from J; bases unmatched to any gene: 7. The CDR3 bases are TGTGCCAGCAGTAGAGACAGGGGGCTAAACAATGAGCAGTTCTTC. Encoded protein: CASSRDRGLNNEQFF.

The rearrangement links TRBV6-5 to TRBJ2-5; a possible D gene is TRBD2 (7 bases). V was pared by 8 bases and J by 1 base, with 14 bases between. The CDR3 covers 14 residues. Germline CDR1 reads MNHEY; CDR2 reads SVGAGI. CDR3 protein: CASPGGPPQETQYF. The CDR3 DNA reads TGTGCCAGCCCCGGGGGGCCCCCCCAAGAGACCCAGTACTTC.

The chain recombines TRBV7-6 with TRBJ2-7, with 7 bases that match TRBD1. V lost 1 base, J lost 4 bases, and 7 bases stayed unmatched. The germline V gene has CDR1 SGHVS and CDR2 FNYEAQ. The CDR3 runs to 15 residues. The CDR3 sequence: CASSLGGTALYEQYF. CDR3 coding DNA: TGTGCCAGCAGCTTAGGTGGGACAGCCCTGTACGAGCAGTACTTC. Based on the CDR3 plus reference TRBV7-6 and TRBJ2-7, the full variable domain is GAGVSQSPRYKVTKRGQDVALRCDPISGHVSLYWYRQALGQGPEFLTYFNYEAQQDKSGLPNDRFSAERPEGSISTLTIQRTEQRDSAMYRCASSLGGTALYEQYFGPGTRLTVT.

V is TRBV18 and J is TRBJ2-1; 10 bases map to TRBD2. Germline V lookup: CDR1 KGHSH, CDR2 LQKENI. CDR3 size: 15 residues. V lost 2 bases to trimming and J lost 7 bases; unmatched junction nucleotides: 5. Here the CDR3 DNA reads TGTGCCAGCTCACCAGCTAGCGGGGGAGGAAATGAGCAGTTCTTC. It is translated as CASSPASGGGNEQFF.

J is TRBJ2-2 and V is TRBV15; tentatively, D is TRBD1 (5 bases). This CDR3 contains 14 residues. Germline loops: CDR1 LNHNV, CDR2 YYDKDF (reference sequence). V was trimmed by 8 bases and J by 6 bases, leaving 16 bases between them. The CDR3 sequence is CATPDRTIPGELFF. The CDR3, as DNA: TGTGCCACCCCCGACCGGACAATCCCCGGGGAGCTGTTTTTT.

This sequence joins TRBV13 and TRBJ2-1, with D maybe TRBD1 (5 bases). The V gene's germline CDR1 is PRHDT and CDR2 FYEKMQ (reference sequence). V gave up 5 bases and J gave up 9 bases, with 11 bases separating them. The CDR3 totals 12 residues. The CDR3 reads CASSPRAFEQFF. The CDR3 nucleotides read TGTGCCAGCAGCCCCAGGGCTTTTGAGCAGTTCTTC.